The entry that follows covers one TCR beta chain sequence. What it recognizes is unknown. RNA transcripts were the template for amplifying TCR beta CDR3 regions. First-round RT-PCR targeting the TCR CDR3 was performed with the HTBI primer set. TCRdb used MiXCR to reprocess the multiplex PCR reads, holding one entry per CDR3 protein. The sample carries nearly 750,000 distinct CDR3 sequences, over 35% recorded once. This CDR3 spans 14 amino acids. Trimming cost V 3 bases and J 1 base, with 10 bases left between them. Germline CDR1 is SEHNR and CDR2 is FQNEAQ (reference sequence). The record originates from a study of T cells in Graves' hyperthyroidism and ophthalmopathy. General study results and limits: The model made its ophthalmopathy prediction, and onset followed a median about 6 months later.

This rearrangement joins TRBV7-9 to TRBJ2-7; D is unresolved. Sequenced sample: blood. The receptor's source is a woman between 40 and 50 years old with Graves' hyperthyroidism. The CDR3 spells CASSLADGSYEQYF. CDR3 sequence (DNA): TGTGCCAGCAGCTTGGCGGACGGATCCTACGAGCAGTACTTC.